This TCR beta chain comes out of a study of T cell responses to AZD1222 COVID-19 vaccine. Clones were read by immunoSEQ multiplex PCR, and TCRdb kept only the in-frame ones, dropping some. Seen here are some 160,000 clones, around 90% observed once, and the top ten hold 1.6%. This clone was observed a single time. The origin of this receptor is an adult in good health. The sequencing used peripheral blood, collected on day 0 of AZD1222 vaccination.

Here the CDR3 DNA reads TGTGCCAGTAGTATAGGGTCAGTTGGTAGCAATCAGCCCCAGCATTTT. Translated, it gives CASSIGSVGSNQPQHF. The V and J genes are TRBV19 and TRBJ1-5; D gene ambiguous. Germline CDR1 reads LNHDA; CDR2 reads SQIVND (reference sequence). The CDR3 is 16 amino acids. Trimming left V 1 base short and J 0 bases short, with 10 bases between. The full variable domain, its missing parts supplied by reference TRBV19 and TRBJ1-5, is DGGITQSPKYLFRKEGQNVTLSCEQNLNHDAMYWYRQDPGQGLRLIYYSQIVNDFQKGDIAEGYSVSREKKESFPLTVTSAQKNPTAFYLCASSIGSVGSNQPQHFGDGTRLSIL.